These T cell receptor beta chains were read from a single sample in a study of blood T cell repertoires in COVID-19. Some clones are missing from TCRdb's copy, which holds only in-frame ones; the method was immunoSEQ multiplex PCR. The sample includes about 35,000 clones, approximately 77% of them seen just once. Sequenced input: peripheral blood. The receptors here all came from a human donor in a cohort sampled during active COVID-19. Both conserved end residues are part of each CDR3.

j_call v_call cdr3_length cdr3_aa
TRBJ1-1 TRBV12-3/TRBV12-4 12 CASSLMRVEAFF
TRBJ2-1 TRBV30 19 CAWRAIIGLAGGRDNEQFF
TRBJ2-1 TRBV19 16 CASSLPQGSSYNEQFF
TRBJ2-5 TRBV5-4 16 CASSLGDRRGQETQYF
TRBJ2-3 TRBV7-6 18 CASSLVHMGLEGADTQYF
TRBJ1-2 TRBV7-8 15 CASSLGGMANYGYTF
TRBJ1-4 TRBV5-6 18 CASSFTTGGPGYNEKLFF
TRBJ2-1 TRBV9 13 CASSVDTYNEQFF
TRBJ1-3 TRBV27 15 CASSLSRLPGNTIYF
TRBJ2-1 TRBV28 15 CASGTGGSPYNEQFF
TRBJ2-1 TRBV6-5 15 CASSHSGGAHNEQFF
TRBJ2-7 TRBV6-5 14 CASSGTSGPYEQYF
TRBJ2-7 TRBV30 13 CAWSKDSSYEQYF
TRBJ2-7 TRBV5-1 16 CASSQNRGRGTYEQYF
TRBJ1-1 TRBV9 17 CASSVYRTGGLDTEAFF
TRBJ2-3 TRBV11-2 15 CASSPRQGYTDTQYF
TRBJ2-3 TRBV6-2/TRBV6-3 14 CASSSGLVEDTQYF
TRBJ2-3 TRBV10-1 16 CASSESGHTSTDTQYF
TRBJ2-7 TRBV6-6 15 CASRLWAGSSYEQYF
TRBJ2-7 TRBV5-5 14 CASSLKVGRDEQYF
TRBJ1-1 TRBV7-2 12 CASSPRNREAFF
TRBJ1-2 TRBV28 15 CASSPYTGRAGGYTF
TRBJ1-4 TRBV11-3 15 CASSSHSTTNEKLFF
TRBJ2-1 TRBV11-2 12 CASSFSYNEQFF
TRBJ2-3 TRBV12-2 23 CASRLSPPPREPGLAGTPDTQYF
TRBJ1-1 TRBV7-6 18 CASSSPPGGVLGSMEAFF
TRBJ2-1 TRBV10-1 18 CASSFINHRDRGHNEQFF
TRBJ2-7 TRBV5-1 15 CASSLMGQTNYEQYF
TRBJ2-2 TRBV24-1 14 CATSAFMENGELFF
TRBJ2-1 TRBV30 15 CAWSAFLAEYNEQFF
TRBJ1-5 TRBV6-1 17 CASSDPGRGLSNQPQHF
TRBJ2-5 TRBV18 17 CASSPRLAGGNQETQYF
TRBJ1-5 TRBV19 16 CASSMGVRTGFQPQHF
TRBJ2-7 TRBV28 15 CASSVDGGRAYEQYF
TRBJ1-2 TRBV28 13 CASSLLTNYGYTF
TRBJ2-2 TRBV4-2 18 CASSRDGTGGANTGELFF
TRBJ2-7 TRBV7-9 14 CASRLPYGPDEQYF
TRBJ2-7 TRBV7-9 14 CASSLNTGEGEQYF
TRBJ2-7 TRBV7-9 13 CASSAGTYYEQYF
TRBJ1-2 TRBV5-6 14 CASSLGGFNYGYTF
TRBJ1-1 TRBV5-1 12 CASSLSTGEAFF
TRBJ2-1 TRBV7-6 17 CASSFLWGSGGGNEQFF